The 17 T cell receptor beta chains given below trace back to one sample, sequenced in a study of T cell responses to AZD1222 COVID-19 vaccine. Generated by immunoSEQ multiplex PCR, the TCRdb table keeps only in-frame clones and is missing some. This sample has roughly 200,000 clones, with approximately 90% found just once. Sequencing was performed on peripheral blood, taken 28 days after the second AZD1222 dose. These receptors were obtained from an adult who received the AZD1222 COVID-19 vaccine.

The V call is TRBV6-6, the J call TRBJ1-2; 7 bases agree with TRBD1. The CDR3 spans 17 residues. Trimming at V came to 5 bases and at J to 4 bases, leaving 16 bases not matched to a gene. Germline V gene data show CDR1 as MNHNY and CDR2 as SVGAGI (reference sequence). The CDR3 nucleotides read TGTGCCAGCAGTCATGGCCCCTTCGGGACAGCTTTCTATGGCTACACCTTC. Translation: CASSHGPFGTAFYGYTF.

V usage is TRBV29-1 and J usage is TRBJ2-5; no reliable D call. The germline V gene has CDR1 SQVTM and CDR2 ANQGSEA. The CDR3 length is 12 residues. V was pared by 2 bases and J by 7 bases, with 11 bases between. Here the CDR3 reads CSVELAFGTQYF. The CDR3 coding sequence is TGCAGCGTTGAACTGGCGTTTGGGACCCAGTACTTC.

This clone came up once. The rearrangement joins TRBV18 to TRBJ1-2; D not certain. The CDR3 contains 13 residues. CDR1 is KGHSH, CDR2 LQKENI, per germline. Trimming took off 3 bases at V and 4 bases at J, with 9 bases between the two ends. The CDR3 protein is CASSPSPSYGYTF. CDR3 nucleotide sequence: TGTGCCAGCTCACCGAGCCCGAGCTATGGCTACACCTTC.

This sequence joins TRBV14 and TRBJ2-5; D is undetermined. With 2 bases removed from V and 5 bases from J, the gap between germline ends came to 9 bases. The CDR3 runs to 13 residues. Per germline, CDR1 SGHDN and CDR2 FVKESK. CDR3 coding DNA: TGTGCCAGCAGCCAATGGATGTTGGAGACCCAGTACTTC. It yields the protein CASSQWMLETQYF.

The V gene is TRBV9, the J gene TRBJ1-6; D gene ambiguous. This CDR3 contains 13 residues. From germline, CDR1 is SGDLS and CDR2 YYNGEE. V was clipped by 2 bases and J by 6 bases, with 6 bases between them. The CDR3 spells CASSVTVNSPLHF. For the CDR3, the DNA is TGTGCCAGCAGCGTCACAGTTAATTCACCCCTCCACTTT.

This clone was found a few times. The chain couples TRBV6-5 to TRBJ2-1; D is unclear. This CDR3 is built from 13 residues. Trimming shortened V by 0 bases and J by 3 bases, and 3 bases separated the two germline ends. Germline V gives CDR1 MNHEY, CDR2 SVGAGI. CDR3 sequence reads: CASSYSGYNEQFF. The CDR3 DNA reads as TGTGCCAGCAGTTACTCGGGCTACAATGAGCAGTTCTTC.

The V gene is TRBV28, the J gene TRBJ1-2, with D hard to call. Germline V gene sequence: CDR1 MDHEN, CDR2 SYDVKM. This CDR3 contains 13 residues. V was shortened by 2 bases and J by 8 bases, with 12 bases between the two germline ends. CDR3 protein: CASSLGEGLGYTF. The CDR3 bases are TGTGCCAGCAGTTTAGGCGAGGGCCTCGGCTACACCTTC.

The chain employs TRBV19 and TRBJ1-2; 7 positions agree with TRBD1. The CDR3 contains 15 residues. Germline CDR1 LNHDA, CDR2 SQIVND (reference sequence). The trim removed 3 bases at V and 8 bases at J, leaving 12 bases unmatched. CDR3 nucleotides: TGTGCCAGTAGTATTCGCCCCGGACAGGCCGGCGGCTACACCTTC. It codes for CASSIRPGQAGGYTF. The entire variable domain, with the rest obtained from reference TRBV19 and TRBJ1-2, is as follows: DGGITQSPKYLFRKEGQNVTLSCEQNLNHDAMYWYRQDPGQGLRLIYYSQIVNDFQKGDIAEGYSVSREKKESFPLTVTSAQKNPTAFYLCASSIRPGQAGGYTFGSGTRLTVV.

The chain recombines TRBV24-1 with TRBJ2-3; the D gene is possibly TRBD1 (6 bases). CDR3 length: 15 amino acids. The V end was cut by 4 bases, the J end by 4 bases, with 14 bases between. CDR1 and CDR2 from the germline V gene are KGHDR and SFDVKD. The CDR3 sequence is CATSDPKQGADTQYF. CDR3 bases: TGTGCCACCAGTGACCCCAAACAGGGCGCAGATACGCAGTATTTT.

This rearrangement joins TRBV24-1 to TRBJ2-1, with D possibly being TRBD1 or TRBD2 (6 bases each). This CDR3 is 13 amino acids long. Germline V gene lookup returns CDR1 KGHDR and CDR2 SFDVKD. The ends were cut back, 10 bases at V and 3 bases at J, with 12 bases in the middle. The CDR3 bases are TGTGCCACGCAACAGGGAGGCTACAATGAGCAGTTCTTC. This translates into CATQQGGYNEQFF.

The rearrangement links TRBV6-5 to TRBJ2-2; maybe TRBD2 (7 bases). V lost 7 bases, J lost 5 bases, and 8 bases lay in between. The V gene's germline CDR1 is MNHEY and CDR2 SVGAGI. The CDR3 has 12 residues. CDR3 protein: CASKGGTGELFF. The CDR3 DNA sequence: TGTGCCAGCAAGGGGGGGACCGGGGAGCTGTTTTTT.

This chain links TRBV2 with TRBJ2-1; D is perhaps TRBD1 (6 bases). Germline CDR1 and CDR2: SNHLY and FYNNEI. V lost 7 bases and J 13 bases, leaving 17 bases between the germline ends. The CDR3 spans 12 residues. The CDR3 sequence is CASTPDSSIQFF. The CDR3 region has the DNA TGTGCCAGCACCCCGGACAGCTCCATACAGTTCTTC.

The V gene is TRBV29-1, the J gene TRBJ1-2; D is unresolved. This CDR3 has 12 residues. Germline CDR1 is SQVTM and CDR2 is ANQGSEA. Between the trimmed V and J ends, which lost 4 bases and 4 bases, there was a span of 10 bases. Written as DNA, the CDR3 is TGCAGCGTTGGAGCTCAGGCCTATGGCTACACCTTC. This encodes CSVGAQAYGYTF.

The chain is built from TRBV7-6 and TRBJ1-4; D gene unclear. The CDR3 sequence is 15 residues long. V was cut by 1 base and J by 2 bases, with 8 bases left in between. The germline V gene has CDR1 SGHVS and CDR2 FNYEAQ. The CDR3 loop is CASSLGRRTNEKLFF. CDR3 nucleotides: TGTGCCAGCAGCTTAGGCCGGAGGACTAATGAAAAACTGTTTTTT.

A few counts support this clone. The gene calls are TRBV5-8 and TRBJ1-5; 11 bases agree with TRBD1. J gave up 1 base and V 4 bases, and 4 bases lay outside the gene matches. Per the germline V gene, CDR1 is SGHTS and CDR2 is YDEGEE. The CDR3 contains 16 residues. This CDR3 reads CASSTGTGGSNQPQHF. The CDR3 DNA reads as TGTGCCAGCAGCACCGGGACAGGGGGGAGCAATCAGCCCCAGCATTTT.

The V and J genes are TRBV5-1 and TRBJ1-5; possible D gene TRBD1, 6 bases. From germline, CDR1 is SGHRS and CDR2 YFSETQ. The CDR3 is 15 amino acids. V was trimmed by 0 bases and J by 0 bases, leaving 7 bases between them. The CDR3 is CASSLEGGSNQPQHF. In DNA, the CDR3 is TGCGCCAGCAGCTTGGAAGGGGGTAGCAATCAGCCCCAGCATTTT.

V is TRBV6-5 and J is TRBJ2-7; D is unclear. There are 11 residues in the CDR3. Deletions cut 5 bases from V and 2 bases from J, with 4 bases between. CDR1 is MNHEY, CDR2 SVGAGI, per germline. The CDR3 nucleotides read TGTGCCAGCAGTACCGCCTACGAGCAGTACTTC. The encoded protein is CASSTAYEQYF.